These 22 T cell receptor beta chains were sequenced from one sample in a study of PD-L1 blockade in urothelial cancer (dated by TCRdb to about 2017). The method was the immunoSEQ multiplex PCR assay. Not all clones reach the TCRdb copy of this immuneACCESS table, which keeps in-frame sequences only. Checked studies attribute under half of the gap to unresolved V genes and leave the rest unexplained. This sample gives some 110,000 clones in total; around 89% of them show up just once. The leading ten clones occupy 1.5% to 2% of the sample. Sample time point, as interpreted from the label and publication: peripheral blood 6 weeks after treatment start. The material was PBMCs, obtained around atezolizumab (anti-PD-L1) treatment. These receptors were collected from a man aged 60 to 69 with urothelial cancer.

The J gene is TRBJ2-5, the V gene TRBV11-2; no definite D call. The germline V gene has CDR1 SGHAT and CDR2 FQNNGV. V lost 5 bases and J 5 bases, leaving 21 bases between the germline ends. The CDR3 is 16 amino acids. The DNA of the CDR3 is TGTGCCAGCAGCCCACCCACCCCCTTAGGAGTGGAGACCCAGTACTTC. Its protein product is CASSPPTPLGVETQYF.

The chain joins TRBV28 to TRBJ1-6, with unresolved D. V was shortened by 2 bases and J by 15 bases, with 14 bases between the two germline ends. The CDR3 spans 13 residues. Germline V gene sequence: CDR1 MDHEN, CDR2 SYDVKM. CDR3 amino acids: CASSLEAGNLLHF. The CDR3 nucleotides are TGTGCCAGCAGTTTAGAAGCGGGGAATCTCCTCCACTTT.

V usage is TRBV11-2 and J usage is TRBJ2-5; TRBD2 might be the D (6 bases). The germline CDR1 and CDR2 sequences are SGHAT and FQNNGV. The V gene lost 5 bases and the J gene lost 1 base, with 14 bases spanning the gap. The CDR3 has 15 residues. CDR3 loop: CASSTRSEGQETQYF. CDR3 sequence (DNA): TGTGCCAGCAGCACCAGGTCGGAGGGCCAAGAGACCCAGTACTTC.

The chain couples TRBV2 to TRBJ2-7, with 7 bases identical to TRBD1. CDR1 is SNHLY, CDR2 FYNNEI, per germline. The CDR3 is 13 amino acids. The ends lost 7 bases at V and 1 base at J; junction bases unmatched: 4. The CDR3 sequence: CASIYRGSYEQYF. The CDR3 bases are TGTGCCAGCATTTACAGGGGATCCTACGAGCAGTACTTC.

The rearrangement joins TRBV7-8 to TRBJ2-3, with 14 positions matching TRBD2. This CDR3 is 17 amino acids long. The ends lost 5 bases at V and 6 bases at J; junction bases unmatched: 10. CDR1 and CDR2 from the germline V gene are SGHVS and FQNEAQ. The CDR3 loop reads CASSPAGLAGVVDTQYF. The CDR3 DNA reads TGTGCCAGCAGCCCAGCGGGACTAGCGGGAGTGGTTGATACGCAGTATTTT.

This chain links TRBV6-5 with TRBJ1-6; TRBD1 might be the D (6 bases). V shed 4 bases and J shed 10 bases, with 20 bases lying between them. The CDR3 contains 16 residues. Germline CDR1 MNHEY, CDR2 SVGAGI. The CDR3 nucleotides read TGTGCCAGCAGTTTCAATGCGGGGGGCTTCGGGTCACCCCTCCACTTT. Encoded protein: CASSFNAGGFGSPLHF.

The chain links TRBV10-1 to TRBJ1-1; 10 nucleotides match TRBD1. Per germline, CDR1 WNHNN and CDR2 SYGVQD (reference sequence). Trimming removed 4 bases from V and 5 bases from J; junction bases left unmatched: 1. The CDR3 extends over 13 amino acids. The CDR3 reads CASSVDRGTEAFF. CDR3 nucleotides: TGCGCCAGCAGTGTGGACAGGGGGACTGAAGCTTTCTTT.

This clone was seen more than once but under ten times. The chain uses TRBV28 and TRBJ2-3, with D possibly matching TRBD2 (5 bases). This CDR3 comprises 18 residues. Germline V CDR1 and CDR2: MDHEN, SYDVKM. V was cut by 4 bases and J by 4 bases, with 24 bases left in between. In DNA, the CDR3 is TGTGCCAGCAGTTCCCCAACCGGGATAGAAAAAGGCGCAGATACGCAGTATTTT. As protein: CASSSPTGIEKGADTQYF.

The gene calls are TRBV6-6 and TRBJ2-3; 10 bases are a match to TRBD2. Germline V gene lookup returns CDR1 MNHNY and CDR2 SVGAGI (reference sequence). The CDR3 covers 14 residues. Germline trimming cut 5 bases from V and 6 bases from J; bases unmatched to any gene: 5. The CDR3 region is CASSVLAGSDTQYF. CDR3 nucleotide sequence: TGTGCCAGCAGTGTACTAGCGGGGTCGGATACGCAGTATTTT.

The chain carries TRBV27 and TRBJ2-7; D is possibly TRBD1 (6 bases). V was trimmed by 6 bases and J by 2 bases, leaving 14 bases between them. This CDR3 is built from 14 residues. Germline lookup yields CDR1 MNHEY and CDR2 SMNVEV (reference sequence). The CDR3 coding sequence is TGTGCCAGCAGGCTAACAGGGAACCCCTACGAGCAGTACTTC. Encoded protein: CASRLTGNPYEQYF.

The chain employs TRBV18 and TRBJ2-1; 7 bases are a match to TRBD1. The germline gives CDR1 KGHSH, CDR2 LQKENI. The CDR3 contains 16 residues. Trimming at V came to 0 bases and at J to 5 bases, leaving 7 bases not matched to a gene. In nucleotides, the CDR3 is TGTGCCAGCTCACCACCGTCGTTACAGGGGAACAATGAGCAGTTCTTC. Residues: CASSPPSLQGNNEQFF.

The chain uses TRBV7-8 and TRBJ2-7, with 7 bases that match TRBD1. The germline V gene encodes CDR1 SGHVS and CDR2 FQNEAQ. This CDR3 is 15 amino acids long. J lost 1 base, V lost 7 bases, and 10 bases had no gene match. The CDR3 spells CASNEGDRASYEQYF. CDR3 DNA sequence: TGTGCCAGCAACGAGGGGGACAGAGCATCCTACGAGCAGTACTTC.

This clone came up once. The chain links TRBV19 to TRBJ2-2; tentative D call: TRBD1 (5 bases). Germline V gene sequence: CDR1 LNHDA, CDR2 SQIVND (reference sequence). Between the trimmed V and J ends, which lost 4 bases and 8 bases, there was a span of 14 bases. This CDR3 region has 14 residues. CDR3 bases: TGTGCCAGTAGTAGGCAGGGTAGGGGAGGGGAGCTGTTTTTT. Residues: CASSRQGRGGELFF.

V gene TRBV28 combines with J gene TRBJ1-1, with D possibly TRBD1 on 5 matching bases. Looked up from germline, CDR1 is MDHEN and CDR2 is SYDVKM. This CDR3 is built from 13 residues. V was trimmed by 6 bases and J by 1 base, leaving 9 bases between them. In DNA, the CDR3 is TGTGCCAGCAGACCCGGACAGAACACTGAAGCTTTCTTT. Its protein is CASRPGQNTEAFF.

The CDR3 sequence is CSVPGEGDQETQYF. DNA of the CDR3: TGCAGCGTCCCAGGGGAGGGGGACCAAGAGACCCAGTACTTC. The J gene is TRBJ2-5, the V gene TRBV29-1, with D possibly TRBD2 on 7 matching bases. The CDR3 is 14 amino acids. Per germline, CDR1 SQVTM and CDR2 ANQGSEA. V dropped 6 bases and J dropped 0 bases, with 14 bases sitting between them.

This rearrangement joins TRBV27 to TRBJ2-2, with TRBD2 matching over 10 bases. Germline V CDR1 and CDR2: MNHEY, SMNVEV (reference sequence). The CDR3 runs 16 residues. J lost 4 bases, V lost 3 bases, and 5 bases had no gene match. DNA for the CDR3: TGTGCCAGCAGTTTGACAAGACTAGCGGGCACCGGGGAGCTGTTTTTT. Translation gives CASSLTRLAGTGELFF.

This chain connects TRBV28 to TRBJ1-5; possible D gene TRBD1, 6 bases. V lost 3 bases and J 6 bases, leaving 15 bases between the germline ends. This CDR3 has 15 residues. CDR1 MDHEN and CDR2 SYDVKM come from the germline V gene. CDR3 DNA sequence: TGTGCCAGCAGTTTCAGCCAGGGGATGGCTCAGCCCCAGCATTTT. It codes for CASSFSQGMAQPQHF.

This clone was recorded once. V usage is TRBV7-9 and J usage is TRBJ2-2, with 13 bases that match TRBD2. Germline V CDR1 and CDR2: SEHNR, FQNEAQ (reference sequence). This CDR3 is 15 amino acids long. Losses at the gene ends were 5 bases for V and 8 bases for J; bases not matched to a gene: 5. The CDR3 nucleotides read TGTGCCAGCAGCCCCCGGACTAGCGGGAGAGGGGAGCTGTTTTTT. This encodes CASSPRTSGRGELFF. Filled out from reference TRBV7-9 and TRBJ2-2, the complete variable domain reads DTGVSQNPRHKITKRGQNVTFRCDPISEHNRLYWYRQTLGQGPEFLTYFQNEAQLEKSRLLSDRFSAERPKGSFSTLEIQRTEQGDSAMYLCASSPRTSGRGELFFGEGSRLTVL.

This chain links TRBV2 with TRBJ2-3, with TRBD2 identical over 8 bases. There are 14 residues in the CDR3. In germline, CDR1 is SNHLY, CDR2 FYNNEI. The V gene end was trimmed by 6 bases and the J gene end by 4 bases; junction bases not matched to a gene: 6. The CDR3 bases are TGTGCCAGCAGAGGGGCGGGGGGCGCAGATACGCAGTATTTT. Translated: CASRGAGGADTQYF.

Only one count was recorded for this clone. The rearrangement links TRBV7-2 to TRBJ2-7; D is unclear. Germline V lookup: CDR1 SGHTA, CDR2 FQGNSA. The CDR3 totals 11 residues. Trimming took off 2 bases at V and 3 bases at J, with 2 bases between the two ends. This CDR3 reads CASSLLYEQYF. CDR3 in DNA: TGTGCCAGCAGCTTACTCTACGAGCAGTACTTC.

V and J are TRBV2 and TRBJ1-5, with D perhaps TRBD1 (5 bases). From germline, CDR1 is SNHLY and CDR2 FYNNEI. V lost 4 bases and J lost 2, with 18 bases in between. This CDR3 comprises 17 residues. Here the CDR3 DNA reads TGTGCCAGCAGTGGAGAGGATCTGGGGCCGGGCAATCAGCCCCAGCATTTT. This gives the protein CASSGEDLGPGNQPQHF.

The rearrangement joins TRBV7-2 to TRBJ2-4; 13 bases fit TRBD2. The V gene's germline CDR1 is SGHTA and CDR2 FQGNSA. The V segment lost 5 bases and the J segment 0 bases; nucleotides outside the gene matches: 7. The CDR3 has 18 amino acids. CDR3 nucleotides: TGTGCCAGCAGCCCACTGGGACTAGCGGGGTTAGCCAAAAACATTCAGTACTTC. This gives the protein CASSPLGLAGLAKNIQYF.